Presented here are 17 T cell receptor beta chains from one specimen sequenced in a study of blood T cells in healthy people across ages (dated by TCRdb to between 2014 and 2017). Library preparation employed 5' RACE. A second PCR of about 7 to 12 cycles was run with a J-beta primer mix and a sample-barcoded 5' primer. TCRdb ran its own pipeline on the public reads, namely fastp trimming at Q25 and MiXCR clone calling, and kept in-frame beta chains. Each record represents a unique CDR3 protein, reported with the most common genes and DNA among its rows. The sample records around 1,900,000 distinct CDR3 sequences, about two fifths of which are singletons. The leading ten clones occupy roughly 23% of the sample. The source material was blood. These receptors all come from a human donor in good health.

This clonotype was detected only a few times. The chain combines TRBV7-2 with TRBJ2-1; TRBD1 might be the D (6 bases). The V gene lost 1 base and the J gene lost 7 bases, with 11 bases spanning the gap. Germline V gene data show CDR1 as SGHTA and CDR2 as FQGNSA. This CDR3 contains 14 residues. CDR3 amino acids: CASSLVAGVNEQFF. Written as DNA, the CDR3 is TGTGCCAGCAGCTTAGTGGCAGGGGTGAATGAGCAGTTCTTC. Full variable domain (rest looked up from reference TRBV7-2 and TRBJ2-1): GAGVSQSPSNKVTEKGKDVELRCDPISGHTALYWYRQSLGQGLEFLIYFQGNSAPDKSGLPSDRFSAERTGGSVSTLTIQRTQQEDSAVYLCASSLVAGVNEQFFGPGTRLTVL.

This clonotype was counted a few times. The CDR3 nucleotides read TGTGCCAGCAGTTTACCCCGGACAGGGAGCTCCTACAATGAGCAGTTCTTC. Protein: CASSLPRTGSSYNEQFF. The chain joins TRBV28 to TRBJ2-1; 8 bases map to TRBD1. The germline CDR1 and CDR2 sequences are MDHEN and SYDVKM. The CDR3 loop spans 17 amino acids. Losses at the gene ends were 2 bases for V and 0 bases for J; bases not matched to a gene: 6.

In its sample, this clonotype was seen a few times. The chain links TRBV5-5 to TRBJ2-2; D is ambiguous. V was shortened by 4 bases and J by 0 bases, with 13 bases between the two germline ends. The CDR3 sequence is 16 residues long. Germline V gene lookup returns CDR1 SGHKS and CDR2 YYEKEE (reference sequence). The CDR3 spells CASSGVGDPNTGELFF. CDR3 bases: TGTGCCAGCAGCGGGGTTGGGGATCCGAACACCGGGGAGCTGTTTTTT.

This clonotype was counted a few times. The J gene is TRBJ2-5, the V gene TRBV7-2; no clear D gene. V gave up 1 base and J gave up 0 bases, with 12 bases separating them. The CDR3 has 16 residues. From germline, CDR1 is SGHTA and CDR2 FQGNSA. CDR3 bases: TGTGCCAGCAGCTTAGTATTTGGTCCTTACCAAGAGACCCAGTACTTC. Residues: CASSLVFGPYQETQYF.

DNA of the CDR3: TGTGCCAGCAGCAATTGGGGCGGCGAGCAGTACTTC. Translated, it gives CASSNWGGEQYF. V and J are TRBV7-9 and TRBJ2-7, with a weak D call TRBD1 (5 bases). Per the germline V gene, CDR1 is SEHNR and CDR2 is FQNEAQ (reference sequence). Trimming cost V 5 bases and J 6 bases, with 11 bases left between them. The CDR3 spans 12 residues.

This clonotype came up a few times. The V and J genes are TRBV2 and TRBJ2-3, with 9 bases fitting TRBD2. Trimming took 7 bases from V and 2 from J; bases not matched to a gene: 4. Germline loops: CDR1 SNHLY, CDR2 FYNNEI. The CDR3 is 14 amino acids. The CDR3 sequence: CASKPSGVTDTQYF. In DNA, the CDR3 is TGTGCCAGCAAGCCTAGCGGGGTCACAGATACGCAGTATTTT.

The chain employs TRBV7-3 and TRBJ2-3; D is perhaps TRBD2 (6 bases). There are 15 residues in the CDR3. V lost 2 bases and J lost 3, with 12 bases in between. The germline V gene has CDR1 SGHTA and CDR2 FQGTGA. DNA of the CDR3: TGTGCCAGCAGCTTAGCTAGCGTGGGGACAGATACGCAGTATTTT. Amino acid sequence: CASSLASVGTDTQYF. Drawing the rest from reference TRBV7-3 and TRBJ2-3, the complete variable domain is GAGVSQTPSNKVTEKGKYVELRCDPISGHTALYWYRQSLGQGPEFLIYFQGTGAADDSGLPNDRFFAVRPEGSVSTLKIQRTERGDSAVYLCASSLASVGTDTQYFGPGTRLTVL.

This clonotype has a single count. The V gene is TRBV12-3 or TRBV12-4, the J gene TRBJ1-2; D not resolved. The V gene lost 6 bases and the J gene lost 7 bases, with 18 bases spanning the gap. The CDR3 runs 14 residues. CDR3 sequence reads: CASRADPGVVGYTF. As DNA, the CDR3 is TGTGCCAGCAGGGCGGACCCGGGAGTGGTTGGCTACACCTTC.

The V call is TRBV3-1, the J call TRBJ2-3; D perhaps matches TRBD2 (6 bases). V was trimmed by 0 bases and J by 4 bases, leaving 20 bases between them. This CDR3 contains 18 residues. The germline CDR1 and CDR2 sequences are LGHDT and YNNKEL (reference sequence). CDR3 amino acids: CASSQDLSAGRSADTQYF. The CDR3 DNA reads as TGTGCCAGCAGCCAAGATCTGTCGGCGGGGAGAAGCGCAGATACGCAGTATTTT.

V usage is TRBV16 and J usage is TRBJ1-1, with D maybe TRBD1 (5 bases). Trimming took 0 bases from V and 7 from J, leaving 18 bases between them. The CDR3 has 16 residues. CDR1 is KGHSY and CDR2 is FQNENV in the germline V gene. The CDR3 sequence: CASSQSARVGPLEAFF. In nucleotides, the CDR3 is TGTGCCAGCAGCCAATCGGCCAGGGTGGGTCCACTTGAAGCTTTCTTT.

The table lists this clonotype with many counts. The rearrangement uses TRBV6-5 and TRBJ1-2; D is perhaps TRBD1 (6 bases). The CDR3 contains 16 residues. Germline-derived CDR1 and CDR2 are MNHEY and SVGAGI. V lost 3 bases and J lost 3, with 17 bases in between. CDR3 sequence reads: CASSYRGGTPYYGYTF. In DNA form, the CDR3 reads TGTGCCAGCAGTTATCGGGGGGGCACCCCTTACTATGGCTACACCTTC.

This clonotype was seen a few times. CDR3 loop: CASSLDVPGNTEAFF. CDR3 in DNA: TGTGCCAGCAGCTTAGACGTCCCTGGGAACACTGAAGCTTTCTTT. V is TRBV7-9 and J is TRBJ1-1; D call uncertain. The CDR3 consists of 15 residues. Germline lookup yields CDR1 SEHNR and CDR2 FQNEAQ (reference sequence). The germline V and J ends were trimmed by 1 base and 1 base, with 10 bases remaining between them.

Only a few counts were recorded for this clonotype. The rearrangement uses TRBV9 and TRBJ2-3; D might be TRBD2 (5 bases). Germline-derived CDR1 and CDR2 are SGDLS and YYNGEE. The CDR3 is 14 residues long. Trimming pared 0 bases from V and 6 bases from J, leaving 11 bases between. The CDR3 reads CASSVAGYPDTQYF. The CDR3 DNA is TGTGCCAGCAGCGTAGCGGGGTATCCGGATACGCAGTATTTT.

This clonotype was observed a handful of times. The gene calls are TRBV7-9 and TRBJ1-6, with unresolved D. The germline V gene has CDR1 SEHNR and CDR2 FQNEAQ (reference sequence). The CDR3 is made up of 17 amino acids. V was clipped by 2 bases and J by 7 bases, with 18 bases between them. This chain's CDR3 is CASSLKAWGIANSPLHF. The CDR3, as DNA: TGTGCCAGCAGCTTAAAAGCCTGGGGAATTGCGAATTCACCCCTCCACTTT.

V is TRBV11-2 and J is TRBJ2-5, with D perhaps assigned TRBD1 or TRBD2 (7 bases each). The CDR3 is made up of 17 amino acids. Germline CDR1 and CDR2: SGHAT and FQNNGV. V was cut by 6 bases and J by 1 base, with 21 bases left in between. DNA of the CDR3: TGTGCCAGCAGTCGAGACCCAGGGGGGGGGACCCAAGAGACCCAGTACTTC. Protein: CASSRDPGGGTQETQYF. The whole variable domain, filled in from reference TRBV11-2 and TRBJ2-5, reads EAGVAQSPRYKIIEKRQSVAFWCNPISGHATLYWYQQILGQGPKLLIQFQNNGVVDDSQLPKDRFSAERLKGVDSTLKIQPAKLEDSAVYLCASSRDPGGGTQETQYFGPGTRLLVL.

The chain is built from TRBV20-1 and TRBJ2-3, with unresolved D. With 3 bases removed from V and 0 bases from J, the gap between germline ends came to 13 bases. Germline CDR1 DFQATT, CDR2 SNEGSKA (reference sequence). CDR3 length: 15 amino acids. DNA of the CDR3: TGCAGTGCTAGCGCTTCCGCAGAGAGCACAGATACGCAGTATTTT. The encoded protein is CSASASAESTDTQYF.

The chain joins TRBV7-2 to TRBJ2-3; D is perhaps TRBD2 (5 bases). Germline values: CDR1 SGHTA, CDR2 FQGNSA. This CDR3 is 15 amino acids long. Trimming took 2 bases from V and 4 from J, leaving 13 bases between them. In nucleotides, the CDR3 is TGTGCCAGCAGCTTACAAGCGGAGGAATCAGATACGCAGTATTTT. It codes for CASSLQAEESDTQYF. Based on the CDR3 plus reference TRBV7-2 and TRBJ2-3, the full variable domain is GAGVSQSPSNKVTEKGKDVELRCDPISGHTALYWYRQSLGQGLEFLIYFQGNSAPDKSGLPSDRFSAERTGGSVSTLTIQRTQQEDSAVYLCASSLQAEESDTQYFGPGTRLTVL.